The 21 T cell receptor beta chains below come from one sample, sequenced in a study of blood T cell repertoires in COVID-19. Sequencing used immunoSEQ multiplex PCR; TCRdb keeps in-frame clones, though not all of them. The data contain 300,000 to 350,000 clones, around nine tenths of them singletons. The sample was PBMCs or T cells enriched from blood (not recorded which). These receptors were taken from a woman in her 30s who had been exposed to COVID-19.

This chain joins TRBV21-1 and TRBJ2-7; TRBD1 reflects the table's D call only, with no check against the DNA. TRBV21-1 is classified as a pseudogene. This CDR3 contains 15 residues. Here the CDR3 DNA reads TGTGCCAGCAGCCAAAGGGGACAGAGCTCCTACGAGCAGTACTTC. This codes for CASSQRGQSSYEQYF.

This chain joins TRBV30 and TRBJ2-6; TRBD1 might be the D (7 bases). This CDR3 region has 16 residues. Trimming stripped 4 bases from V and 1 base from J, with 14 bases between. CDR1 and CDR2 (germline): GTSNPN, SVGIG (reference sequence). The CDR3 loop is CAWTRQGGSGANVLTF. CDR3 sequence (DNA): TGTGCCTGGACTCGGCAGGGGGGATCTGGGGCCAACGTCCTGACTTTC.

This CDR3 is CAWSTPGRNQPQHF. The CDR3 DNA sequence: TGTGCCTGGAGCACACCAGGGCGCAATCAGCCCCAGCATTTT. V and J are TRBV30 and TRBJ1-5; the D gene is possibly TRBD1 (5 bases). The CDR3 is made up of 14 amino acids. CDR1 is GTSNPN, CDR2 SVGIG, per germline (reference sequence). V was trimmed by 3 bases and J by 2 bases, leaving 11 bases between them.

The rearrangement joins TRBV5-1 to TRBJ2-2; 8 bases align to TRBD2. The CDR3 is 14 amino acids. Germline CDR1 and CDR2: SGHRS and YFSETQ. V lost 4 bases, J lost 6 bases, and 5 bases stayed unmatched. CDR3 in amino acids: CASSERGTAGELFF. CDR3 sequence (DNA): TGCGCCAGCAGCGAGCGGGGGACGGCCGGGGAGCTGTTTTTT.

The chain joins TRBV12-3 or TRBV12-4 to TRBJ2-7; D gene ambiguous. V was clipped by 1 base and J by 6 bases, with 7 bases between them. The CDR3 extends over 12 amino acids. The CDR3 DNA is TGTGCCAGCAGTTTAGGCAACAGCGAGCAGTACTTC. Its protein is CASSLGNSEQYF.

The chain links TRBV12-3 or TRBV12-4 to TRBJ2-7, with D possibly being TRBD1 (6 bases). V was cut by 6 bases and J by 5 bases, with 14 bases left in between. The CDR3 runs 13 residues. Written as DNA, the CDR3 is TGTGCCAGCAGGAAACAGGGATTCGACGAGCAGTACTTC. This codes for CASRKQGFDEQYF.

The chain joins TRBV9 to TRBJ2-3, with 8 bases lining up with TRBD2. The V gene end was trimmed by 0 bases and the J gene end by 4 bases; junction bases not matched to a gene: 4. This CDR3 has 15 residues. The V gene's germline CDR1 is SGDLS and CDR2 YYNGEE. The CDR3 reads CASSVVSGGSDTQYF. The CDR3 DNA reads as TGTGCCAGCAGCGTAGTGAGCGGGGGCTCAGATACGCAGTATTTT.

J is TRBJ2-1 and V is TRBV2, with D possibly matching TRBD2 (6 bases). The V gene lost 8 bases and the J gene lost 10 bases, with 18 bases spanning the gap. The germline V gene has CDR1 SNHLY and CDR2 FYNNEI. The CDR3 length is 13 residues. CDR3 coding DNA: TGTGCCAGCCGGGGAGGCCCTGCCCAGGAGCAGTTCTTC. This codes for CASRGGPAQEQFF.

The chain combines TRBV28 with TRBJ1-5; a weak D match, TRBD1 (6 bases). The CDR3 is 15 residues long. CDR1 and CDR2 from the germline V gene are MDHEN and SYDVKM. Trimming stripped 7 bases from V and 6 bases from J, with 19 bases between. CDR3: CASILTGPGGQPQHF. The CDR3 DNA reads as TGTGCCAGCATCCTTACAGGGCCGGGGGGTCAGCCCCAGCATTTT.

In nucleotides, the CDR3 is TGTGCCAGCAGCCCTCTATCTATCGGTCGGCGGGGCACTGAAGCTTTCTTT. Its protein product is CASSPLSIGRRGTEAFF. The chain combines TRBV28 with TRBJ1-1; D gene unclear. Germline CDR1 reads MDHEN; CDR2 reads SYDVKM. The CDR3 has 17 residues. V lost 6 bases, J lost 4 bases, and 24 bases lay in between.

The chain uses TRBV7-8 and TRBJ2-3; TRBD2 might be the D (5 bases). V was cut by 5 bases and J by 3 bases, with 15 bases left in between. CDR3 length: 15 amino acids. Looked up from germline, CDR1 is SGHVS and CDR2 is FQNEAQ. The CDR3 DNA reads TGTGCCAGCAGCCCCCGGGAATTAGTAACAGATACGCAGTATTTT. It codes for CASSPRELVTDTQYF.

This chain connects TRBV7-3 to TRBJ2-5; D gene ambiguous. Trimming took off 1 base at V and 5 bases at J, with 14 bases between the two ends. The CDR3 is 15 residues long. Germline lookup yields CDR1 SGHTA and CDR2 FQGTGA. The CDR3 DNA reads as TGTGCCAGCAGCTTAATGGGTCCAGGTGGGGAGACCCAGTACTTC. Its protein is CASSLMGPGGETQYF.

The gene calls are TRBV11-3 and TRBJ2-1; 16 bases agree with TRBD2. The CDR3 is 16 amino acids. Looked up from germline, CDR1 is SGHNT and CDR2 is YENEEA. V was clipped by 4 bases and J by 11 bases; unmatched bases: 8. The CDR3 nucleotides read TGTGCCAGCAGCTCGGGGACTAGCGGGAGGGCCGGGAAGCAGTTCTTC. Translated, it gives CASSSGTSGRAGKQFF.

The V gene is TRBV28, the J gene TRBJ1-5, with D possibly being TRBD1 (6 bases). V was cut by 8 bases and J by 2 bases, with 13 bases left in between. The CDR3 has 14 amino acids. In germline, CDR1 is MDHEN, CDR2 SYDVKM. The CDR3 spells CASQQGDGNQPQHF. CDR3 DNA: TGTGCCAGCCAACAGGGCGATGGCAATCAGCCCCAGCATTTT.

This clone came up once. CDR3 loop: CASSLRTSGRLSGTDTQYF. The CDR3 DNA reads TGTGCCAGCAGCCTTCGGACTAGCGGGAGATTAAGTGGCACAGATACGCAGTATTTT. The rearrangement joins TRBV9 to TRBJ2-3, with 13 bases fitting TRBD2. The V and J ends lost 4 bases and 1 base, in that order; junction bases with no gene match: 12. Germline assignment: CDR1 SGDLS and CDR2 YYNGEE. This CDR3 is 19 amino acids long. The entire variable domain, with the rest obtained from reference TRBV9 and TRBJ2-3, is as follows: DSGVTQTPKHLITATGQRVTLRCSPRSGDLSVYWYQQSLDQGLQFLIQYYNGEERAKGNILERFSAQQFPDLHSELNLSSLELGDSALYFCASSLRTSGRLSGTDTQYFGPGTRLTVL.

The gene calls are TRBV29-1 and TRBJ2-1; 10 positions match TRBD2. Looked up from germline, CDR1 is SQVTM and CDR2 is ANQGSEA. V dropped 6 bases and J dropped 7; count of bases not matched to a gene: 6. The CDR3 spans 13 residues. CDR3 nucleotides: TGCAGCGTGAAGGGACTAGCGTTGAATGAGCAGTTCTTC. This codes for CSVKGLALNEQFF.

The chain has TRBV30 and TRBJ2-2, with D perhaps TRBD1 (5 bases). Trimming pared 4 bases from V and 0 bases from J, leaving 9 bases between. The CDR3 spans 14 residues. Per germline, CDR1 GTSNPN and CDR2 SVGIG (reference sequence). The CDR3 here is CAWKWTTNTGELFF. DNA for the CDR3: TGTGCCTGGAAATGGACAACGAACACCGGGGAGCTGTTTTTT. The variable domain in full, with the rest retrieved from reference TRBV30 and TRBJ2-2, is SQTIHQWPATLVQPVGSPLSLECTVEGTSNPNLYWYRQAAGRGLQLLFYSVGIGQISSEVPQNLSASRPQDRQFILSSKKLLLSDSGFYLCAWKWTTNTGELFFGEGSRLTVL.

The chain recombines TRBV27 with TRBJ2-3, with 8 bases aligning to TRBD2. The ends lost 7 bases at V and 1 base at J; junction bases unmatched: 13. The CDR3 runs to 17 residues. Germline V gene sequence: CDR1 MNHEY, CDR2 SMNVEV (reference sequence). The CDR3 region is CASNPYRAGDGTDTQYF. CDR3 nucleotides: TGTGCCAGCAACCCTTACCGAGCGGGAGATGGCACAGATACGCAGTATTTT.

V and J are TRBV5-1 and TRBJ2-7; TRBD2 matches at 12 bases. CDR3 length: 15 residues. In germline, CDR1 is SGHRS, CDR2 YFSETQ. With 4 bases clipped from V and 2 bases from J, the junction kept 4 bases outside the gene matches. The CDR3 region is CASSASSGRAYEQYF. CDR3 nucleotides: TGCGCCAGCAGCGCTTCTAGCGGGAGGGCCTACGAGCAGTACTTC.

This chain connects TRBV19 to TRBJ2-1; maybe TRBD2 (6 bases). The CDR3 has 15 amino acids. Germline V gene lookup returns CDR1 LNHDA and CDR2 SQIVND (reference sequence). Between the trimmed V and J ends, which lost 3 bases and 4 bases, there was a span of 13 bases. The CDR3: CASSIKLASYNEQFF. CDR3 bases: TGTGCCAGTAGTATTAAGCTAGCGTCGTACAATGAGCAGTTCTTC.

The rearrangement joins TRBV30 to TRBJ2-7, with 9 nucleotides matching TRBD1. The CDR3 has 15 amino acids. Germline CDR1 GTSNPN, CDR2 SVGIG (reference sequence). Losses at the gene ends were 1 base for V and 1 base for J; bases not matched to a gene: 5. The CDR3 sequence: CAWSGRDRVSYEQYF. DNA of the CDR3: TGTGCCTGGAGTGGCCGGGACAGGGTATCCTACGAGCAGTACTTC.